This T cell receptor beta chain appears in the sequencing data of a study of shared clonotypes between healthy human individuals. HIV-negative, healthy adults without recent acute infections or vaccinations were the donors. The study, taken as a whole, reports: Shared across a few donors were around 5% of the naive CD4 clonotypes. In having few donors, the study represented limited genetic and exposure-history diversity.

In the sorted-subset replicate PCRs, 200 ng DNA, some 30,000 T cell genomes, was used. Generated by immunoSEQ multiplex PCR, the TCRdb table keeps only in-frame clones and is missing some. The sample has more than 150,000 clones, roughly 91% seen once. On this clone itself: Its matching antigen is unknown.

The CDR3 runs to 16 residues. CDR1 SGHAT and CDR2 FQNNGV come from the germline V gene. Germline trimming cut 3 bases from V and 3 bases from J; bases unmatched to any gene: 11. The rearrangement links TRBV11-2 to TRBJ2-7; TRBD1 matches at 7 bases. The sequence was collected from a woman in her 30s in good health. The sequenced material came from naive CD4+ T cells sorted from blood. This sample's subset: CD45RA+ positively selected. DNA of the CDR3: TGTGCCAGCAGCTTTCCCTTGGGACAGAACGTCTACGAGCAGTACTTC. Its translation: CASSFPLGQNVYEQYF.